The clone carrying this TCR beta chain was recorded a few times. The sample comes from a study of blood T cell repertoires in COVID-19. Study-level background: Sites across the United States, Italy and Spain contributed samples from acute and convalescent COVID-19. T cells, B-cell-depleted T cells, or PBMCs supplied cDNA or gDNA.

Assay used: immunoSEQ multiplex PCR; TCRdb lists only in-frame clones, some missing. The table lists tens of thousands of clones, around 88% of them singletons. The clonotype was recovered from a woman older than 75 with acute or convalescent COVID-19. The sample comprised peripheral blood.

CDR3: CASSPGLAGAEEQFF. CDR3 coding DNA: TGCGCCAGCAGCCCCGGACTAGCGGGAGCGGAAGAGCAGTTCTTC. V usage is TRBV5-1 and J usage is TRBJ2-1, with 13 bases fitting TRBD2. Losses at the gene ends were 4 bases for V and 10 bases for J; bases not matched to a gene: 8. Germline assignment: CDR1 SGHRS and CDR2 YFSETQ. CDR3 size: 15 residues.